One and the same sample provided the 5 T cell receptor beta chains below, sequenced in a study of blood T cell repertoires in COVID-19 (TCRdb year 2020). Library prep was done by the immunoSEQ multiplex PCR assay. TCRdb mirrors the immuneACCESS table, restricted to in-frame sequences. Some clones are absent from its copies; in checked studies, under half trace to an unresolved V gene, and the reason for the others is unknown. Within this sample are about 180,000 clones, with roughly four fifths of them counted one time only. The ten largest clonotypes hold approximately 7% of the sample. Material: peripheral blood. The receptors come from a human donor in a cohort sampled during active COVID-19.

This clone showed up just a few times. CDR3 bases: TGTGCCGGACAGGGACATTCCTACGAGCAGTACTTC. It specifies CAGQGHSYEQYF. This rearrangement joins TRBV30 to TRBJ2-7, with 8 bases that match TRBD1. This CDR3 is built from 12 residues. With V trimmed by 8 bases and J by 1 base, 4 bases remained unmatched. The germline V gene encodes CDR1 GTSNPN and CDR2 SVGIG (reference sequence).

This clone was recorded once. The V gene is TRBV10-3, the J gene TRBJ2-1; D might be TRBD1 (5 bases). This CDR3 has 14 amino acids. Trimming left V 10 bases short and J 0 bases short, with 13 bases between. The germline gives CDR1 ENHRY, CDR2 SYGVKD. This chain's CDR3 is CATLQGDSYNEQFF. The CDR3 DNA follows: TGTGCCACCCTCCAAGGGGACTCCTACAATGAGCAGTTCTTC.

V usage is TRBV4-1 and J usage is TRBJ1-1; D gene unclear. The V gene's germline CDR1 is MGHRA and CDR2 YSYEKL. The CDR3 consists of 13 residues. Trimming shortened V by 3 bases and J by 7 bases, and 12 bases separated the two germline ends. CDR3 region: CASSQTGRVEAFF. The CDR3 nucleotides read TGCGCCAGCAGCCAGACCGGGAGGGTTGAAGCTTTCTTT.

The genes are TRBV7-9 and TRBJ2-3, with 9 bases lining up with TRBD1. CDR1 is SEHNR and CDR2 is FQNEAQ in the germline V gene (reference sequence). The CDR3 runs to 17 residues. The ends lost 4 bases at V and 2 bases at J; junction bases unmatched: 10. The CDR3 here is CASSYLPGQGLTDTQYF. The CDR3 coding sequence is TGTGCCAGCAGCTATCTTCCGGGACAGGGACTCACAGATACGCAGTATTTT.

The chain combines TRBV7-3 with TRBJ2-1, with a tentative D call TRBD2 (7 bases). Trimming removed 5 bases from V and 5 bases from J, with 16 bases in between. The CDR3 totals 15 residues. The V gene's germline CDR1 is SGHTA and CDR2 FQGTGA. The CDR3 DNA sequence: TGTGCCAGCAGCATCTGGGGAGGGGGAGACAATGAGCAGTTCTTC. It encodes CASSIWGGGDNEQFF. The entire variable domain, with the rest obtained from reference TRBV7-3 and TRBJ2-1, is as follows: GAGVSQTPSNKVTEKGKYVELRCDPISGHTALYWYRQSLGQGPEFLIYFQGTGAADDSGLPNDRFFAVRPEGSVSTLKIQRTERGDSAVYLCASSIWGGGDNEQFFGPGTRLTVL.